The 29 T cell receptor beta chains in this list originate from one sample, sequenced in a study of metastatic and nonmetastatic thyroid tumors (dated by TCRdb to 2020 to 2021). No treatment had been received by any patient before thyroid surgery. Libraries were prepared through PCR. TCRdb shows the sequencer as Illumina HiSeq 4000. TCRdb reanalyzed the raw reads on its own, using fastp at Q25 for trimming and MiXCR for clone calling, and kept in-frame beta chains. The sample table records 50,000 to 65,000 clones; about 4% of these occur just once. The ten top clones hold about a fifth of the sample. Sequencing used blood. Receptors originate from a female donor with papillary thyroid cancer or a benign thyroid nodule (not recorded which). Some clones in this sample may be carry-over from other donors' samples.

There are many counts of this clone. This chain uses TRBV7-8 with TRBJ1-4; D is unclear. The CDR3 is 14 residues long. Germline-derived CDR1 and CDR2 are SGHVS and FQNEAQ. The V end lost 1 base, the J end lost 8 bases, and 11 bases lay between the germline ends. The CDR3 DNA follows: TGTGCCAGCAGCTTAGTGACCTTTGGGGAAAAACTGTTTTTT. This translates into CASSLVTFGEKLFF.

The genes are TRBV9 and TRBJ1-4; D unresolved. Trimming pared 0 bases from V and 6 bases from J, leaving 3 bases between. The CDR3 covers 12 residues. CDR1 and CDR2 (germline): SGDLS, YYNGEE. The CDR3 loop is CASSVGDEKLFF. The CDR3 DNA reads TGTGCCAGCAGCGTAGGGGATGAAAAACTGTTTTTT. The full variable domain, in which reference TRBV9 and TRBJ1-4 provide the parts outside the CDR3, is DSGVTQTPKHLITATGQRVTLRCSPRSGDLSVYWYQQSLDQGLQFLIQYYNGEERAKGNILERFSAQQFPDLHSELNLSSLELGDSALYFCASSVGDEKLFFGSGTQLSVL.

This clone was counted many times. This chain uses TRBV5-1 with TRBJ2-2; D is unresolved. This CDR3 region has 14 residues. Deletions cut 5 bases from V and 2 bases from J, with 10 bases between. CDR1 is SGHRS, CDR2 YFSETQ, per germline. CDR3 sequence reads: CASSKPQNTGELFF. The CDR3 bases are TGCGCCAGCAGTAAGCCTCAAAACACCGGGGAGCTGTTTTTT.

This clone has at least ten counts. The chain employs TRBV6-2 or TRBV6-3 and TRBJ2-1; no definite D call. Trimming pared 2 bases from V and 4 bases from J, leaving 6 bases between. CDR1 is MNHEY and CDR2 is SVGEGT in the germline V gene. The CDR3 totals 13 residues. The CDR3 loop is CASSYRVYNEQFF. The DNA for the CDR3 is TGTGCCAGCAGTTACAGGGTTTACAATGAGCAGTTCTTC.

This clone was counted many times. The rearrangement joins TRBV2 to TRBJ2-7; weak D call: TRBD2 (6 bases). V was shortened by 6 bases and J by 0 bases, with 12 bases between the two germline ends. CDR3 length equals 14 residues. CDR1 SNHLY and CDR2 FYNNEI come from the germline V gene. CDR3 residues: CASRGDWSSYEQYF. CDR3 nucleotide sequence: TGTGCCAGCAGGGGGGACTGGAGCTCCTACGAGCAGTACTTC. Full variable domain (missing parts from reference TRBV2 and TRBJ2-7): EPEVTQTPSHQVTQMGQEVILRCVPISNHLYFYWYRQILGQKVEFLVSFYNNEISEKSEIFDDQFSVERPDGSNFTLKIRSTKLEDSAMYFCASRGDWSSYEQYFGPGTRLTVT.

This clone was recorded at least ten times. The rearrangement links TRBV12-3 or TRBV12-4 to TRBJ2-1; 12 bases agree with TRBD2. This CDR3 is built from 18 residues. The ends lost 2 bases at V and 3 bases at J; junction bases unmatched: 8. The CDR3 sequence: CASSLYRGGLAGYNEQFF. The DNA of the CDR3 is TGTGCCAGCAGTTTATATCGTGGGGGACTAGCGGGCTACAATGAGCAGTTCTTC.

This clone was observed at least ten times. This chain uses TRBV20-1 with TRBJ1-1, with D unresolved. V was trimmed by 8 bases and J by 0 bases, leaving 13 bases between them. The CDR3 extends over 13 amino acids. CDR1 is DFQATT, CDR2 SNEGSKA, per germline (reference sequence). The CDR3 protein is CSPTDPLNTEAFF. The CDR3 region has the DNA TGCAGTCCGACGGACCCCTTGAACACTGAAGCTTTCTTT.

On this clone: A much larger clone sits a single nucleotide away, making a read error possible. J is TRBJ2-4 and V is TRBV28; D is possibly TRBD2 (5 bases). In germline, CDR1 is MDHEN, CDR2 SYDVKM. Trimming removed 3 bases from V and 7 bases from J, with 16 bases in between. There are 15 residues in the CDR3. The CDR3 loop reads CASSFSWETRNIQYF. CDR3 DNA sequence: TGTGCCAGCAGTTTCTCTTGGGAGACCCGGAACATTCAGTACTTC.

At least ten counts were recorded for this clone. The chain uses TRBV7-3 and TRBJ1-2, with a possible D match to TRBD1 (6 bases). Germline CDR1 is SGHTA and CDR2 is FQGTGA. Trimming took 1 base from V and 3 from J, leaving 15 bases between them. This CDR3 contains 16 residues. This chain's CDR3 is CASSLRDGGRDYGYTF. The CDR3 DNA follows: TGTGCCAGCAGCTTAAGGGACGGGGGGCGCGACTATGGCTACACCTTC.

Many counts were recorded for this clone. J is TRBJ2-1 and V is TRBV9; 7 bases line up with TRBD2. V trimming: 4 bases; J trimming: 4 bases; junction bases outside the gene matches: 8. Germline CDR1 and CDR2: SGDLS and YYNGEE. The CDR3 consists of 15 residues. CDR3 region: CASSPIAGSYNEQFF. The CDR3 DNA follows: TGTGCCAGCAGCCCTATAGCGGGCTCTTACAATGAGCAGTTCTTC. Complete variable domain (other parts from reference TRBV9 and TRBJ2-1): DSGVTQTPKHLITATGQRVTLRCSPRSGDLSVYWYQQSLDQGLQFLIQYYNGEERAKGNILERFSAQQFPDLHSELNLSSLELGDSALYFCASSPIAGSYNEQFFGPGTRLTVL.

Many counts were recorded for this clone. This chain links TRBV24-1 with TRBJ2-7; D possibly matches TRBD1 or TRBD2 (6 bases each). Trimming shortened V by 4 bases and J by 2 bases, and 20 bases separated the two germline ends. Germline V gene data show CDR1 as KGHDR and CDR2 as SFDVKD. The CDR3 runs 17 residues. The CDR3 nucleotides are TGTGCCACCAGTGACGGGTTAGGGGGGAAAAACCCCTACGAGCAGTACTTC. Residues: CATSDGLGGKNPYEQYF.

This clone occurred many times. The gene calls are TRBV20-1 and TRBJ2-7; 12 bases map to TRBD2. V lost 2 bases, J lost 4 bases, and 9 bases stayed unmatched. The CDR3 runs 16 residues. The germline V gene has CDR1 DFQATT and CDR2 SNEGSKA (reference sequence). This CDR3 is CSARRLRLAGAYEQYF. The CDR3 DNA reads TGCAGTGCTAGACGATTGAGACTAGCGGGAGCTTACGAGCAGTACTTC.

The chain has TRBV11-1 and TRBJ2-7; TRBD1 might be the D (6 bases). Germline lookup yields CDR1 SGHAT and CDR2 FQDESV (reference sequence). Trimming cost V 5 bases and J 3 bases, with 17 bases left between them. This CDR3 is 15 amino acids long. This CDR3 is CASSLNRQVHYEQYF. In DNA form, the CDR3 reads TGTGCCAGCAGCCTAAACCGACAGGTCCACTACGAGCAGTACTTC.

This clone was seen many times. This chain links TRBV6-1 with TRBJ1-3; no clear D gene. Germline-derived CDR1 and CDR2 are MNHNS and SASEGT. The CDR3 has 13 amino acids. The V end was cut by 7 bases, the J end by 0 bases, with 7 bases between. The CDR3, as DNA: TGTGCCAGCACAGAACTCTCTGGAAACACCATATATTTT. Translating it yields CASTELSGNTIYF.

The sample holds many counts of this clone. In DNA, the CDR3 is TGTGCCAGCAGTATCCGGGACAACTCCTACAATGAGCAGTTCTTC. It encodes CASSIRDNSYNEQFF. V and J are TRBV6-1 and TRBJ2-1; the D gene is possibly TRBD1 (6 bases). Germline-derived CDR1 and CDR2 are MNHNS and SASEGT. The V end lost 5 bases, the J end lost 0 bases, and 11 bases lay between the germline ends. This CDR3 is 15 amino acids long.

In its sample, this clone was seen many times. This chain links TRBV10-3 with TRBJ2-7, with TRBD1 identical over 10 bases. With V trimmed by 3 bases and J by 5 bases, 4 bases remained unmatched. The CDR3 has 14 amino acids. CDR1 and CDR2 from the germline V gene are ENHRY and SYGVKD. This CDR3 is CAISDRDRGHEQYF. CDR3 sequence (DNA): TGTGCCATCAGTGACCGGGACAGGGGCCACGAGCAGTACTTC.

In regard to this clone: At one of its ends the junction is not consistent with the germline gene, which may arise from a read error. V is TRBV28 and J is TRBJ2-3; weak D call: TRBD2 (6 bases). Germline V gene data show CDR1 as MDHEN and CDR2 as SYDVKM. The CDR3 consists of 16 residues. The CDR3 here is CASSLWAMAEGDTQYF. In nucleotides, the CDR3 is TGTGCCAGTAGTTTATGGGCCATGGCGGAGGGGGATACGCAGTATTTT.

This chain uses TRBV15 with TRBJ2-7; maybe TRBD2 (6 bases). The germline gives CDR1 LNHNV, CDR2 YYDKDF (reference sequence). V was pared by 0 bases and J by 4 bases, with 10 bases between. This CDR3 comprises 14 residues. CDR3 in DNA: TGTGCCACCAGCAGAGATAGGAGCGGGTACGAGCAGTACTTC. It is translated as CATSRDRSGYEQYF.

As concerns this clone: This may arise from a read error, as a much more abundant clone is one base away. This specimen includes other DNA sequences encoding the same CDR3. This chain links TRBV10-3 with TRBJ2-1; 13 bases line up with TRBD2. CDR3 size: 20 residues. Germline loops: CDR1 ENHRY, CDR2 SYGVKD. V was clipped by 10 bases and J by 3 bases; unmatched bases: 21. The CDR3 spells CATDPGTSGTTGGDYNEQFF. In DNA, the CDR3 is TGTGCCACTGACCCCGGGACTAGCGGGACGACCGGGGGAGACTACAATGAGCAGTTCTTC.

For this clone: This clone may be a read error of a much larger clone one base away. The sample carries other DNA sequences with the same CDR3. This CDR3 is CASSWREGYGAKNIQYF. The CDR3 DNA sequence: TGTGCCAGCAGCTGGAGAGAGGGATATGGGGCCAAAAACATTCAGTACTTC. This rearrangement joins TRBV6-1 to TRBJ2-4, with D perhaps matching TRBD2 (5 bases). Trimming left V 6 bases short and J 1 base short, with 19 bases between. Germline V gene lookup returns CDR1 MNHNS and CDR2 SASEGT. The length of the CDR3 is 17 residues.

This clone was counted at least ten times. The chain couples TRBV3-1 to TRBJ1-4, with D possibly TRBD1 on 6 matching bases. Germline V CDR1 and CDR2: LGHDT, YNNKEL (reference sequence). Trimming left V 1 base short and J 7 bases short, with 13 bases between. CDR3 size: 15 residues. CDR3 bases: TGTGCCAGCAGCCAAGTCTCCACAGGGAGTGAAAAACTGTTTTTT. This gives the protein CASSQVSTGSEKLFF.

This clone has at least ten counts. A much larger clonotype is one base distant, so this may be a read error. The chain has TRBV2 and TRBJ1-2, with D unclear. CDR1 and CDR2 from the germline V gene are SNHLY and FYNNEI. The CDR3 runs 13 residues. Deletions cut 9 bases from V and 1 base from J, with 12 bases between. This chain's CDR3 is CASGECLNYGYTF. The CDR3 coding sequence is TGTGCCAGTGGCGAGTGCCTTAACTATGGCTACACCTTC.

A note on this clone: Possible read error: a much larger clone is one base away. The chain recombines TRBV20-1 with TRBJ2-3; D is possibly TRBD2 (5 bases). Germline CDR1 DFQATT, CDR2 SNEGSKA (reference sequence). This CDR3 contains 12 residues. The CDR3 region is CSTRERVVTQYF. In nucleotides, the CDR3 is TGCAGTACTAGAGAAAGGGTTGTTACGCAGTATTTT.

The rearrangement joins TRBV19 to TRBJ2-5; possibly TRBD2 for D (5 bases). The ends were cut back, 4 bases at V and 0 bases at J, with 15 bases in the middle. Germline CDR1 and CDR2: LNHDA and SQIVND (reference sequence). The CDR3 has 16 residues. The CDR3 reads CASSKEGMGNQETQYF. The DNA of the CDR3 is TGTGCCAGTAGTAAAGAGGGTATGGGGAACCAAGAGACCCAGTACTTC.

J is TRBJ2-2 and V is TRBV7-6; 11 nucleotides agree with TRBD2. The CDR3 consists of 18 residues. Germline V CDR1 and CDR2: SGHVS, FNYEAQ. The V gene end was trimmed by 1 base and the J gene end by 4 bases; junction bases not matched to a gene: 8. CDR3 DNA: TGTGCCAGCAGCTTAGGGGCTAGCGGGAGGTCGAGCACCGGGGAGCTGTTTTTT. Its translation is CASSLGASGRSSTGELFF.

This clone has a count of ten or more. The rearrangement uses TRBV11-2 and TRBJ1-6; the D is unclear. This CDR3 has 17 amino acids. V was trimmed by 0 bases and J by 0 bases, leaving 9 bases between them. CDR1 SGHAT and CDR2 FQNNGV come from the germline V gene. CDR3 residues: CASSLDWQLSYNSPLHF. The CDR3 DNA reads as TGTGCCAGCAGCTTAGATTGGCAGCTCTCCTATAATTCACCCCTCCACTTT.

A word on this clone: An end of the junction differs from the germline gene, which may be a read error. This chain uses TRBV7-9 with TRBJ2-5; 7 nucleotides match TRBD2. The germline gives CDR1 SEHNR, CDR2 FQNEAQ (reference sequence). The CDR3 sequence is 15 residues long. As DNA, the CDR3 is TGTTCCAGCACCAATTTCGGGGGGAGCCAAGAGACCCAGTACTTC. Its translation: CSSTNFGGSQETQYF. The whole variable domain, filled in from reference TRBV7-9 and TRBJ2-5, reads DTGVSQNPRHKITKRGQNVTFRCDPISEHNRLYWYRQTLGQGPEFLTYFQNEAQLEKSRLLSDRFSAERPKGSFSTLEIQRTEQGDSAMYLCSSTNFGGSQETQYFGPGTRLLVL.

This clone came up a few times. In DNA form, the CDR3 reads TGTGCCAGCAGCTTGACAGGACTTAATGAAAAACTGTTTTTT. It is translated as CASSLTGLNEKLFF. The chain uses TRBV5-4 and TRBJ1-4, with D perhaps matching TRBD1 (5 bases). Trimming took off 1 base at V and 4 bases at J, with 8 bases between the two ends. The germline gives CDR1 SGHNT, CDR2 YYREEE (reference sequence). This CDR3 contains 14 residues. Looking up the rest from reference TRBV5-4 and TRBJ1-4 gives the full variable domain: ETGVTQSPTHLIKTRGQQVTLRCSSQSGHNTVSWYQQALGQGPQFIFQYYREEENGRGNFPPRFSGLQFPNYSSELNVNALELDDSALYLCASSLTGLNEKLFFGSGTQLSVL.

As concerns this clone: A much larger clone differs from this one at a single base, so this may be a read error. The gene calls are TRBV19 and TRBJ2-5, with D perhaps matching TRBD2 (6 bases). Germline loops: CDR1 LNHDA, CDR2 SQIVND (reference sequence). Trimming took off 4 bases at V and 4 bases at J, with 13 bases between the two ends. The CDR3 covers 14 residues. The CDR3 loop reads CASSNGGIGETQYF. In nucleotides, the CDR3 is TGTGCCAGTAGTAATGGAGGGATAGGAGAGACCCAGTACTTC.